The 20 T cell receptor beta chains reported below all come from one sample, sequenced in a study of cytomegalovirus exposure and HLA in healthy donors (dated by TCRdb to the late 2010s). Library method: the immunoSEQ multiplex PCR assay. Imported from immuneACCESS, the table was reduced by TCRdb to in-frame sequences with V and J called. These copies leave out some clones; in studies compared against another copy, an unresolved V gene accounts for under half, and the cause of the remainder is not known. For this sample the table gives about 140,000 clones, of which 87% were detected only once. 3.5% to 5% of the sample comes from the top ten. Sequencing was carried out using PBMCs. All receptors come from a man between 18 and 35 years old in good health and CMV-seropositive.

The rearrangement links TRBV5-4 to TRBJ1-1; D is ambiguous. Germline CDR1 SGHNT, CDR2 YYREEE (reference sequence). This CDR3 comprises 12 residues. V lost 0 bases to trimming and J lost 10 bases, with 10 bases between them. The CDR3 loop is CASSLDTSGAFF. Here the CDR3 DNA reads TGTGCCAGCAGCTTGGACACTTCGGGAGCTTTCTTT.

The chain employs TRBV6-5 and TRBJ2-1; the D is unclear. The CDR3 length is 12 residues. The germline CDR1 and CDR2 sequences are MNHEY and SVGAGI. V was cut by 5 bases and J by 8 bases, with 10 bases left in between. CDR3 residues: CASSRHQDEQFF. The CDR3 bases are TGTGCCAGCAGTCGACATCAAGATGAGCAGTTCTTC.

This clone was counted once. The chain carries TRBV28 and TRBJ1-4; tentative D call: TRBD1 (6 bases). Trimming removed 6 bases at V and 2 bases at J, with 19 bases between. Germline assignment: CDR1 MDHEN and CDR2 SYDVKM. This CDR3 contains 17 residues. The CDR3 protein is CASSSRGGRRTNEKLFF. Here the CDR3 DNA reads TGTGCCAGCAGCTCCCGCGGGGGGCGCCGGACTAATGAAAAACTGTTTTTT.

The rearrangement links TRBV5-6 to TRBJ2-1; possibly TRBD1 for D (6 bases). V was cut by 4 bases and J by 9 bases, with 17 bases left in between. Germline V gene sequence: CDR1 SGHDT, CDR2 YYEEEE. This CDR3 region has 14 residues. The CDR3 spells CASSPGTSFAEQFF. DNA of the CDR3: TGTGCCAGCAGCCCCGGGACAAGCTTTGCTGAGCAGTTCTTC.

The chain carries TRBV29-1 and TRBJ1-2, with D uncertain. The CDR3 is 11 amino acids. V lost 4 bases, J lost 8 bases, and 11 bases lay in between. The germline V gene encodes CDR1 SQVTM and CDR2 ANQGSEA. Written as DNA, the CDR3 is TGCAGCGTTGCAGGAGGAGGAGGCTACACCTTC. Protein: CSVAGGGGYTF.

The V gene is TRBV5-1, the J gene TRBJ2-1; 10 bases match TRBD2. Unmatched junction bases numbered 9, after V lost 3 bases and J lost 6 bases. Germline CDR1 and CDR2: SGHRS and YFSETQ. This CDR3 spans 16 amino acids. CDR3 DNA: TGCGCCAGCAGCTATACGACAAGACTAGCGGGCAATGAGCAGTTCTTC. Translation: CASSYTTRLAGNEQFF.

The chain combines TRBV15 with TRBJ1-2, with 9 bases aligning to TRBD1. V shed 3 bases and J 5 bases; nucleotides not matched to a gene: 7. CDR3 length: 15 amino acids. CDR1 and CDR2 from the germline V gene are LNHNV and YYDKDF (reference sequence). The CDR3 protein is CATSRGAGTGYGYTF. The CDR3, as DNA: TGTGCCACCAGCAGGGGGGCCGGGACAGGGTATGGCTACACCTTC.

The J gene is TRBJ2-1, the V gene TRBV4-2; D perhaps matches TRBD2 (7 bases). Trimming left V 0 bases short and J 6 bases short, with 15 bases between. This CDR3 region has 16 residues. Germline V gives CDR1 LGHNA, CDR2 YNFKEQ. The CDR3 sequence: CASSQDLTGGRNEQFF. DNA of the CDR3: TGTGCCAGCAGCCAAGATCTCACGGGGGGCCGCAATGAGCAGTTCTTC.

V is TRBV7-9 and J is TRBJ2-7, with 7 bases identical to TRBD1. This CDR3 is 12 amino acids long. Germline trimming cut 5 bases from V and 5 bases from J; bases unmatched to any gene: 3. Germline assignment: CDR1 SEHNR and CDR2 FQNEAQ (reference sequence). DNA for the CDR3: TGTGCCAGCAGCCAGACAGGGAACGAGCAGTACTTC. Translated, it gives CASSQTGNEQYF.

V and J are TRBV18 and TRBJ2-1; 7 nucleotides match TRBD1. Germline CDR1 KGHSH, CDR2 LQKENI. The V and J ends lost 8 bases and 0 bases, in that order; junction bases with no gene match: 10. CDR3 size: 16 residues. CDR3 protein: CASRDRDISSYNEQFF. In nucleotides, the CDR3 is TGTGCCAGCCGGGACAGAGATATTAGCTCCTACAATGAGCAGTTCTTC.

The chain employs TRBV5-4 and TRBJ1-6; 10 bases are shared with TRBD1. CDR1 and CDR2 (germline): SGHNT, YYREEE (reference sequence). V lost 0 bases and J lost 7; bases outside the gene matches: 4. The CDR3 loop spans 16 amino acids. In nucleotides, the CDR3 is TGTGCCAGCAGCTTGGGACAGGGGGCCCTCAATTCACCCCTCCACTTT. This translates into CASSLGQGALNSPLHF. Based on the CDR3 plus reference TRBV5-4 and TRBJ1-6, the full variable domain is ETGVTQSPTHLIKTRGQQVTLRCSSQSGHNTVSWYQQALGQGPQFIFQYYREEENGRGNFPPRFSGLQFPNYSSELNVNALELDDSALYLCASSLGQGALNSPLHFGNGTRLTVT.

This rearrangement joins TRBV6-5 to TRBJ2-4; 7 nucleotides align to TRBD2. The CDR3 is made up of 13 amino acids. From germline, CDR1 is MNHEY and CDR2 SVGAGI. Trimming took 2 bases from V and 8 from J; bases not matched to a gene: 3. The CDR3 nucleotides are TGTGCCAGCAGTTACGGGCGGGAGTACATTCAGTACTTC. This codes for CASSYGREYIQYF.

The genes are TRBV6-5 and TRBJ1-6; D remains ambiguous. V gave up 6 bases and J gave up 7 bases, with 13 bases separating them. This CDR3 comprises 14 residues. Germline V gene sequence: CDR1 MNHEY, CDR2 SVGAGI. CDR3 loop: CASSLREQNSPLHF. CDR3 DNA sequence: TGTGCCAGCAGCCTCCGGGAGCAAAATTCACCCCTCCACTTT.

This clone has more than one count but fewer than ten. The chain employs TRBV30 and TRBJ2-7; 8 bases are shared with TRBD1. This CDR3 contains 12 residues. Looked up from germline, CDR1 is GTSNPN and CDR2 is SVGIG (reference sequence). The V gene end was trimmed by 4 bases and the J gene end by 3 bases; junction bases not matched to a gene: 2. CDR3 nucleotide sequence: TGTGCCTGGACCGGGACAGGCTACGAGCAGTACTTC. This sequence encodes CAWTGTGYEQYF.

V gene TRBV30 combines with J gene TRBJ1-4; D unresolved. Trimming removed 5 bases from V and 7 bases from J, with 14 bases in between. The CDR3 sequence is 13 residues long. Germline lookup yields CDR1 GTSNPN and CDR2 SVGIG (reference sequence). This CDR3 is CAWEGQWGEKLFF. In nucleotides, the CDR3 is TGTGCCTGGGAGGGCCAGTGGGGTGAAAAACTGTTTTTT.

This sequence joins TRBV7-2 and TRBJ2-1; 8 bases fit TRBD2. The CDR3 has 14 amino acids. CDR1 SGHTA and CDR2 FQGNSA come from the germline V gene. The V and J ends lost 0 bases and 7 bases, in that order; junction bases with no gene match: 2. CDR3 DNA: TGTGCCAGCAGCTTAGCGCGACTAGCGAATGAGCAGTTCTTC. Its translation: CASSLARLANEQFF.

The J gene is TRBJ2-1, the V gene TRBV4-1; 9 bases agree with TRBD1. The CDR3 has 16 residues. Germline V gene data show CDR1 as MGHRA and CDR2 as YSYEKL. Trimming at V came to 4 bases and at J to 7 bases, leaving 11 bases not matched to a gene. The CDR3 region has the DNA TGCGCCAGCAGCCCAGGAGGGACAGGGAGGAGGAATGAGCAGTTCTTC. It is translated as CASSPGGTGRRNEQFF.

The genes are TRBV13 and TRBJ1-3; D gene ambiguous. This CDR3 has 15 amino acids. The V and J ends lost 0 bases and 0 bases respectively, with 6 bases between them. Germline CDR1 and CDR2: PRHDT and FYEKMQ (reference sequence). The CDR3 DNA reads TGTGCCAGCAGCTTAGGTGGCAGCTCTGGAAACACCATATATTTT. Its protein product is CASSLGGSSGNTIYF.

The genes are TRBV5-5 and TRBJ1-1; D is ambiguous. Germline V gene sequence: CDR1 SGHKS, CDR2 YYEKEE (reference sequence). V shed 2 bases and J shed 1 base, with 9 bases lying between them. The CDR3 spans 14 residues. The DNA for the CDR3 is TGTGCCAGCAGCTTACTCGCGGGGAACACTGAAGCTTTCTTT. It specifies CASSLLAGNTEAFF.

This sequence joins TRBV5-6 and TRBJ2-7; 7 bases map to TRBD1. The junction had 8 bases not matched to a gene; V was cut back by 4 bases and J by 7 bases. CDR1 is SGHDT and CDR2 is YYEEEE in the germline V gene. The CDR3 runs 13 residues. CDR3 nucleotide sequence: TGTGCCAGCAGCCCGGGACAGATTTATGAGCAGTACTTC. Protein product: CASSPGQIYEQYF.